A single sample gave rise to the 12 T cell receptor beta chains below, sequenced in a study of T cells after yellow fever vaccination. TCRdb fed the 5' RACE reads into MiXCR, producing one record per CDR3 protein. Altogether 250,000 to 350,000 distinct CDR3 sequences are present, roughly 8.7% being singletons, with the ten largest covering about 3%. This specimen was CD4+ T cells sorted from PBMCs, taken 5 days after the yellow fever booster vaccination. The receptor set was obtained from a young man who received the YFV17D yellow fever vaccine.

This clonotype was seen at least ten times. The J gene is TRBJ1-1, the V gene TRBV7-3, with a possible D match to TRBD1 (5 bases). This CDR3 has 18 residues. Trimming took 1 base from V and 1 from J, leaving 19 bases between them. Germline V gives CDR1 SGHTA, CDR2 FQGTGA. CDR3 in amino acids: CASSLKFMGVGANTEAFF. In DNA form, the CDR3 reads TGTGCCAGCAGCTTAAAGTTCATGGGGGTTGGGGCGAACACTGAAGCTTTCTTT. The full variable domain, rest sourced from reference TRBV7-3 and TRBJ1-1, is GAGVSQTPSNKVTEKGKYVELRCDPISGHTALYWYRQSLGQGPEFLIYFQGTGAADDSGLPNDRFFAVRPEGSVSTLKIQRTERGDSAVYLCASSLKFMGVGANTEAFFGQGTRLTVV.

The V gene is TRBV23-1, the J gene TRBJ2-2; unclear D gene. TRBV23-1 is recorded as an ORF, its role being uncertain. Trimming pared 8 bases from V and 3 bases from J, leaving 25 bases between. The CDR3 totals 18 residues. The CDR3, as DNA: TGCGCCAGCTCGCTGCACCCGACGGGCTCTGGGGACACCGGGGAGCTGTTTTTT. Translated, it gives CASSLHPTGSGDTGELFF.

The genes are TRBV7-2 and TRBJ1-6; possible D gene TRBD1, 5 bases. Deletions cut 8 bases from V and 5 bases from J, with 7 bases between. The CDR3 is 12 amino acids. CDR1 and CDR2 from the germline V gene are SGHTA and FQGNSA. The CDR3 reads CASGANNSPLHF. The CDR3 coding sequence is TGTGCCAGCGGGGCCAATAATTCACCCCTCCACTTT. The full variable domain, completed using reference TRBV7-2 and TRBJ1-6, is GAGVSQSPSNKVTEKGKDVELRCDPISGHTALYWYRQSLGQGLEFLIYFQGNSAPDKSGLPSDRFSAERTGGSVSTLTIQRTQQEDSAVYLCASGANNSPLHFGNGTRLTVT.

The rearrangement links TRBV7-9 to TRBJ2-3; TRBD1 matches at 11 bases. The CDR3 runs 15 residues. The germline CDR1 and CDR2 sequences are SEHNR and FQNEAQ (reference sequence). The V gene end was trimmed by 2 bases and the J gene end by 4 bases; junction bases not matched to a gene: 2. CDR3 sequence (DNA): TGTGCCAGCAGCTTAATGGGACAGGGGGCAGATACGCAGTATTTT. Translated: CASSLMGQGADTQYF.

The V call is TRBV27, the J call TRBJ2-5; 8 nucleotides agree with TRBD1. CDR1 and CDR2 (germline): MNHEY, SMNVEV (reference sequence). The J segment lost 5 bases and the V segment lost 1 base, leaving 0 bases of the junction unmatched. This CDR3 contains 13 residues. The chain's CDR3 is CASSLWDRETQYF. The CDR3 DNA follows: TGTGCCAGCAGTTTATGGGACAGGGAGACCCAGTACTTC.

The chain employs TRBV28 and TRBJ1-2, with 7 bases aligning to TRBD1. CDR1 and CDR2 from the germline V gene are MDHEN and SYDVKM. This CDR3 is built from 13 residues. J was trimmed by 3 bases and V by 6 bases; bases with no gene match: 4. For the CDR3, the DNA is TGTGCCAGCAGCTGGGACAGAGACTATGGCTACACCTTC. The encoded protein is CASSWDRDYGYTF.

CDR3 protein: CASSQVGSPRYEQYF. CDR3 coding DNA: TGCGCCAGCAGCCAAGTCGGGTCCCCTCGGTACGAGCAGTACTTC. This chain links TRBV4-1 with TRBJ2-7, with no clear D. The CDR3 consists of 15 residues. CDR1 MGHRA and CDR2 YSYEKL come from the germline V gene. With 1 base removed from V and 4 bases from J, the gap between germline ends came to 14 bases.

Only a few counts were recorded for this clonotype. This CDR3 reads CSARRSGGLGTEAFF. The CDR3 DNA sequence: TGCAGTGCTAGAAGGTCAGGGGGCCTGGGCACTGAAGCTTTCTTT. This chain joins TRBV20-1 and TRBJ1-1; 8 nucleotides agree with TRBD1. The CDR3 is 15 amino acids. Germline values: CDR1 DFQATT, CDR2 SNEGSKA (reference sequence). With 2 bases clipped from V and 4 bases from J, the junction kept 9 bases outside the gene matches.

The chain is built from TRBV12-3 or TRBV12-4 and TRBJ2-5, with TRBD2 identical over 11 bases. J was trimmed by 5 bases and V by 1 base; bases with no gene match: 3. The CDR3 consists of 15 residues. The CDR3 region has the DNA TGTGCCAGCAGTTTAGTAGTAGCGGGAGGGGAGACCCAGTACTTC. Its translation is CASSLVVAGGETQYF.

The chain recombines TRBV28 with TRBJ2-4; 7 bases match TRBD1. Germline V gene lookup returns CDR1 MDHEN and CDR2 SYDVKM. Germline trimming cut 7 bases from V and 9 bases from J; bases unmatched to any gene: 9. The CDR3 extends over 13 amino acids. The CDR3 loop is CASTAAGTAIQYF. The CDR3 DNA sequence: TGTGCCAGCACCGCAGCCGGGACAGCCATTCAGTACTTC. The variable domain in full, with the rest retrieved from reference TRBV28 and TRBJ2-4, is DVKVTQSSRYLVKRTGEKVFLECVQDMDHENMFWYRQDPGLGLRLIYFSYDVKMKEKGDIPEGYSVSREKKERFSLILESASTNQTSMYLCASTAAGTAIQYFGAGTRLSVL.

The chain employs TRBV5-5 and TRBJ1-3, with a possible D match to TRBD1 (5 bases). This CDR3 has 16 residues. Germline CDR1 reads SGHKS; CDR2 reads YYEKEE (reference sequence). Trimming stripped 4 bases from V and 0 bases from J, with 14 bases between. This chain's CDR3 is CASSPGGVSSGNTIYF. The CDR3 nucleotides are TGTGCCAGCAGCCCCGGGGGGGTCAGCTCTGGAAACACCATATATTTT.

This sequence joins TRBV7-2 and TRBJ2-7; TRBD1 agrees at 9 bases. The junction had 9 bases not matched to a gene; V was cut back by 1 base and J by 5 bases. The CDR3 runs 16 residues. CDR1 is SGHTA and CDR2 is FQGNSA in the germline V gene. The CDR3 here is CASSLGVGDRGNEQYF. The DNA of the CDR3 is TGTGCCAGCAGCTTAGGGGTTGGAGACAGGGGGAACGAGCAGTACTTC.